A selection of T cell receptor beta chains follows, all from one sample in a study of cytomegalovirus exposure and HLA in healthy donors. TCRdb's copy holds only in-frame clones and misses some; the assay was immunoSEQ multiplex PCR. The sample lists 210,000 or so clones; around 79% were seen once. The sample consisted of PBMCs. The origin of the receptors is a man younger than 30 in good health and CMV-seronegative. Each CDR3 is given with its conserved first and last residue. Fields, in order: CDR3 protein, D gene, V gene. A D gene is named only where the DNA matches it firmly.

cdr3_aa: CASSTTGGGVSNQPQHF
d_call: TRBD1
v_call: TRBV19

cdr3_aa: CASGTSRGLGYEQYF
d_call: TRBD1
v_call: TRBV12-5

cdr3_aa: CASSAPQLAGVGLDTQYF
d_call: TRBD2
v_call: TRBV2

cdr3_aa: CATSETTAGVWYEQYF
d_call: .
v_call: TRBV15

cdr3_aa: CASSISVTGRTLYEQYF
d_call: TRBD1
v_call: TRBV19

cdr3_aa: CASSRGRDLGVVGTQYF
d_call: TRBD2
v_call: TRBV27

cdr3_aa: CASSLHIGGGWTEAFF
d_call: .
v_call: TRBV7-9

cdr3_aa: CAITPGQANTEAFF
d_call: TRBD1
v_call: TRBV10-3

cdr3_aa: CASSAWGGAGNQPQHF
d_call: .
v_call: TRBV2

cdr3_aa: CASSEVSGRLTEAFF
d_call: .
v_call: TRBV2

cdr3_aa: CTSSRPGTGGLSNQPQHF
d_call: .
v_call: TRBV1

cdr3_aa: CASTGGEYF
d_call: TRBD2
v_call: TRBV5-1

cdr3_aa: CASSIGQGNTEAFF
d_call: TRBD1
v_call: TRBV28

cdr3_aa: CASSSTGYYEQYF
d_call: .
v_call: TRBV28

cdr3_aa: CAWSWTGGNYGYTF
d_call: .
v_call: TRBV30

cdr3_aa: CASGGSALRDGYTF
d_call: .
v_call: TRBV27

cdr3_aa: CASRQVNGEAFF
d_call: .
v_call: TRBV19

cdr3_aa: CAWSVSRTSGGTETQYF
d_call: TRBD2
v_call: TRBV30

cdr3_aa: CASSLETGGDQPQHF
d_call: TRBD1
v_call: TRBV27

cdr3_aa: CASSQEVGRGAYEQYF
d_call: TRBD2
v_call: TRBV4-2

cdr3_aa: CASSLFGTGSGYTF
d_call: TRBD1
v_call: TRBV11-2

cdr3_aa: CASSVKGLPCKAFF
d_call: .
v_call: TRBV25-1

cdr3_aa: CASSVAGGGQGYEQYF
d_call: .
v_call: TRBV9

cdr3_aa: CAWTSGPGNEQFF
d_call: TRBD2
v_call: TRBV30

cdr3_aa: CASSWEGGAGSTDTQYF
d_call: .
v_call: TRBV5-4

cdr3_aa: CASTPSSGQGTTEAFF
d_call: TRBD1
v_call: TRBV27

cdr3_aa: CASSIQTGIGYEQYF
d_call: TRBD1
v_call: TRBV19

cdr3_aa: CASSSPGHSILYEQYF
d_call: .
v_call: TRBV7-9

cdr3_aa: CASRGDGSTGELFF
d_call: .
v_call: TRBV7-9

cdr3_aa: CASVLATGNQPQHF
d_call: .
v_call: TRBV2

cdr3_aa: CASSSGTSGTDTQYF
d_call: TRBD2
v_call: TRBV5-4

cdr3_aa: CASGLAGSDNEQFF
d_call: TRBD2
v_call: TRBV28

cdr3_aa: CASSLAQGTDTQYF
d_call: .
v_call: TRBV5-1

cdr3_aa: CATSNPGQGLETQYF
d_call: TRBD1
v_call: TRBV15

cdr3_aa: CASSRLSDMDTQYF
d_call: .
v_call: TRBV27

cdr3_aa: CASSFNSYEQYF
d_call: .
v_call: TRBV5-1

cdr3_aa: CASSQGLGTEAFF
d_call: .
v_call: TRBV2

cdr3_aa: CASSLRGLADTGELFF
d_call: TRBD2
v_call: TRBV7-2

cdr3_aa: CASSPGTSGSSYNEQFF
d_call: TRBD2
v_call: TRBV5-4

cdr3_aa: CASSLWRLTVGYEQYF
d_call: .
v_call: TRBV28

cdr3_aa: CAISESMWRDRLPEAFF
d_call: TRBD1
v_call: TRBV10-3

cdr3_aa: CASRPPGSNTEAFF
d_call: .
v_call: TRBV14